Listed below are T cell receptor beta chains from one sample, sequenced in a study of T cell repertoires in cytomegalovirus infection. TCRdb re-called the reads through MiXCR, storing one row per CDR3 protein. The sample records roughly 150,000 distinct CDR3 sequences, 15% to 20% being singletons. Material for sequencing was CD8+ T cells from PBMCs. These TCRs come from a human donor in good health (CMV status not recorded). Some clones in this sample may be carry-over from other donors' samples. CDR3s include the opening cysteine and the closing phenylalanine or tryptophan. A D gene is named only where the DNA matches it firmly. Size is stated for part of the rows, as once, few or many counts, or as a class when the clone is expanded.

CDR3	DNA	size	D	V	length	J
CASSQARDYEQYF	TGCGCCAGCAGCCAAGCCCGGGATTACGAGCAGTACTTC	few	.	TRBV4-1	13	TRBJ2-7
CASSLNVGSGYYEQYF	TGTGCCAGCAGCCTCAACGTGGGGTCGGGCTACTACGAGCAGTACTTC	.	.	TRBV7-2	16	TRBJ2-7
CSVELYNEQFF	TGCAGCGTTGAACTGTACAATGAGCAGTTCTTC	few	.	TRBV29-1	11	TRBJ2-1
CSASGDRTGSPLHF	TGCAGTGCTAGTGGGGACAGGACGGGTTCACCCCTCCACTTT	few	TRBD1	TRBV20-1	14	TRBJ1-6
CASSLGDGELFF	TGTGCCAGCAGCTTAGGAGACGGGGAGCTGTTTTTT	.	.	TRBV7-9	12	TRBJ2-2
CASSPDSF	TGTGCCAGCAGCCCTGACAGCTTC	few	.	TRBV7-2	8	TRBJ2-1
CASSPGLNEAQYF	TGTGCCAGTAGCCCCGGACTGAATGAGGCCCAGTACTTC	few	.	TRBV7-9	13	TRBJ2-5
CASSLGTFTSYEQYF	TGTGCCAGCAGCTTAGGGACTTTTACCTCCTACGAGCAGTACTTC	few	.	TRBV7-8	15	TRBJ2-7
CASSHILEDGYTF	TGCGCCAGCAGCCACATCTTGGAGGATGGCTACACCTTC	.	.	TRBV4-1	13	TRBJ1-2
CASSLLEDYNEQFF	TGTGCCAGCAGTTTATTAGAGGACTACAATGAGCAGTTCTTC	.	.	TRBV28	14	TRBJ2-1
CASSRLAGGITDTQYF	TGTGCCAGCAGCCGACTAGCGGGAGGAATCACAGATACGCAGTATTTT	.	TRBD2	TRBV28	16	TRBJ2-3
CSARDRGQGYEQYF	TGCAGTGCTAGAGATAGGGGACAGGGATACGAGCAGTACTTC	.	TRBD1	TRBV20-1	14	TRBJ2-7
CASSYRLAGGYEQFF	TGTGCCAGCAGTTATAGACTAGCGGGAGGATATGAGCAGTTCTTC	few	TRBD2	TRBV27	15	TRBJ2-1
CASSTWGLNTGELFF	TGTGCCAGCAGCACGTGGGGGTTGAACACCGGGGAGCTGTTTTTT	.	.	TRBV28	15	TRBJ2-2
CASSIGREAFF	TGTGCCAGTAGTATCGGACGTGAAGCTTTCTTT	few	.	TRBV19	11	TRBJ1-1
CASSQGGSAYNEQFF	TGTGCCAGCAGCCAGGGCGGGAGCGCCTACAATGAGCAGTTCTTC	few	TRBD2	TRBV14	15	TRBJ2-1
CASSVDRNTGELFF	TGTGCCAGCAGTGTTGACAGGAACACCGGGGAGCTGTTTTTT	.	.	TRBV6-2/TRBV6-3	14	TRBJ2-2
CASGASGVDEQFF	TGTGCTAGTGGAGCTAGCGGGGTAGATGAGCAGTTCTTC	.	TRBD2	TRBV12-5	13	TRBJ2-1
CASNSGLAGDEQYF	TGTGCCAGTAACAGCGGACTAGCGGGAGACGAGCAGTACTTC	.	TRBD2	TRBV28	14	TRBJ2-7
CASSQGGPDNEQFF	TGTGCCAGCAGCCAGGGGGGGCCGGACAATGAGCAGTTCTTC	.	.	TRBV6-5	14	TRBJ2-1
CSALTGHSYEQYF	TGCAGTGCTTTGACAGGCCACTCCTACGAGCAGTACTTC	.	.	TRBV20-1	13	TRBJ2-7
CASSRKGVTNTGELFF	TGTGCCAGCAGCCGCAAGGGGGTCACGAACACCGGGGAGCTGTTTTTT	.	.	TRBV7-6	16	TRBJ2-2
CSVEGNLGQFF	TGCAGCGTTGAGGGAAACCTGGGGCAGTTCTTC	.	.	TRBV29-1	11	TRBJ2-1
CASSDRNRQGAGEQFF	TGTGCCAGCAGCGATCGAAACCGACAGGGGGCCGGTGAGCAGTTCTTC	few	TRBD1	TRBV7-8	16	TRBJ2-1
CASSYSRFGGAPNNEQFF	TGTGCCAGCAGTTACTCGAGATTTGGGGGGGCGCCCAACAATGAGCAGTTCTTC	few	.	TRBV6-5	18	TRBJ2-1
CASSGGQGVVAGGQDEQFF	TGTGCCAGCAGCGGGGGACAGGGGGTGGTAGCGGGAGGGCAGGATGAGCAGTTCTTC	.	.	TRBV7-8	19	TRBJ2-1
CASSLWTGAEAFF	TGTGCCAGCAGCTTGTGGACAGGGGCTGAAGCTTTCTTT	few	TRBD1	TRBV11-1	13	TRBJ1-1
CASSLASGRTNQPQHF	TGTGCCAGCAGCTTAGCTTCTGGACGGACCAATCAGCCCCAGCATTTT	.	.	TRBV7-2	16	TRBJ1-5
CASSQDLGPAKNIQYF	TGTGCCAGCAGCCAAGACCTCGGGCCGGCCAAAAACATTCAGTACTTC	medium-sized	.	TRBV7-2	16	TRBJ2-4
CASSYWAGNEQYF	TGTGCCAGCAGTTATTGGGCAGGCAACGAGCAGTACTTC	few	.	TRBV6-2/TRBV6-3	13	TRBJ2-7
CASSPRQGMGYNEQFF	TGCGCCAGCAGCCCCCGACAGGGGATGGGCTACAATGAGCAGTTCTTC	.	TRBD1	TRBV4-3	16	TRBJ2-1
CASSLVLAYEQYF	TGTGCCAGCAGCTTAGTGCTAGCCTACGAGCAGTACTTC	many	.	TRBV7-2	13	TRBJ2-7
CASSPIPRDSYTDTQYF	TGTGCCAGCAGCCCTATCCCCCGGGACAGCTACACAGATACGCAGTATTTT	.	TRBD1	TRBV27	17	TRBJ2-3
CASSMTGRNQPQHF	TGTGCCAGCAGTATGACAGGGAGAAATCAGCCCCAGCATTTT	.	TRBD1	TRBV12-3/TRBV12-4	14	TRBJ1-5
CSAKGGAGDEQFF	TGCAGTGCTAAGGGAGGGGCAGGGGATGAGCAGTTCTTC	few	.	TRBV20-1	13	TRBJ2-1
CASSSGTIYEQYF	TGTGCCAGTAGTTCCGGGACGATCTACGAGCAGTACTTC	.	.	TRBV19	13	TRBJ2-7
CSVGEVTEAFF	TGCAGCGTTGGCGAAGTCACTGAAGCTTTCTTT	.	.	TRBV29-1	11	TRBJ1-1
CASSSDRSTGELFF	TGTGCCAGCAGTTCGGACAGATCCACCGGGGAGCTGTTTTTT	few	.	TRBV28	14	TRBJ2-2
CASSYGGGDEQYF	TGTGCCAGCAGCTACGGGGGCGGCGACGAGCAGTACTTC	.	.	TRBV7-9	13	TRBJ2-7
CASGGYTGELFF	TGTGCCAGCGGAGGGTACACCGGGGAGCTGTTTTTT	.	.	TRBV7-2	12	TRBJ2-2
CASSLSTSGLNEQFF	TGTGCCAGCAGTTTATCGACTAGCGGGCTCAATGAGCAGTTCTTC	few	TRBD2	TRBV28	15	TRBJ2-1
CASSLASADYGYTF	TGCGCCAGCAGCTTGGCCTCCGCTGACTATGGCTACACCTTC	.	.	TRBV5-1	14	TRBJ1-2
CASSLLVGRSYEQYF	TGTGCCAGCAGTTTATTGGTGGGCCGCTCCTACGAGCAGTACTTC	few	.	TRBV28	15	TRBJ2-7
CASSYSSVAGGPDEQFF	TGTGCCAGCAGTTACTCGAGTGTAGCGGGAGGGCCCGATGAGCAGTTCTTC	few	TRBD2	TRBV6-5	17	TRBJ2-1
CASRLWEGISYEQYF	TGTGCCAGCAGACTCTGGGAGGGTATCTCCTACGAGCAGTACTTC	many	TRBD2	TRBV7-2	15	TRBJ2-7
CSVEDRTMDYTF	TGCAGCGTTGAGGACAGAACTATGGACTACACCTTC	few	.	TRBV29-1	12	TRBJ1-2
CSARASYLNTEAFF	TGCAGTGCTAGAGCATCCTACTTGAACACTGAAGCTTTCTTT	.	.	TRBV20-1	14	TRBJ1-1
CSARDFTSGSGHEQFF	TGCAGTGCTAGAGATTTTACTAGCGGGAGTGGACATGAGCAGTTCTTC	many	TRBD2	TRBV20-1	16	TRBJ2-1
CASSLSSSTNEKLFF	TGTGCCAGCAGCTTAAGTAGTTCAACTAATGAAAAACTGTTTTTT	.	.	TRBV7-9	15	TRBJ1-4
CASSRYAGGLYEQYF	TGTGCCAGCAGCCGTTACGCGGGAGGACTTTACGAGCAGTACTTC	few	TRBD2	TRBV11-2	15	TRBJ2-7
CASATVWNNEQFF	TGTGCCTCAGCAACGGTCTGGAACAATGAGCAGTTCTTC	few	.	TRBV2	13	TRBJ2-1
CASSYDREDTEAFF	TGTGCCAGCAGTTACGACAGGGAGGACACTGAAGCTTTCTTT	few	TRBD1	TRBV6-2/TRBV6-3	14	TRBJ1-1